Each of the 32 T cell receptor beta chains below was sequenced from the same sample in a study of CD8 T cells in ankylosing spondylitis. One entry per CDR3 protein, called by TCRdb with MiXCR from the 5' RACE reads. The table shows some 120,000 distinct CDR3 sequences, with roughly an eighth occurring only once. Material for sequencing was blood, either unsorted or a sorted T cell fraction (not recorded which). These receptors all come from a female donor with ankylosing spondylitis or in good health (not recorded which).

V is TRBV28 and J is TRBJ2-1; 7 bases agree with TRBD2. Germline CDR1 and CDR2: MDHEN and SYDVKM. V lost 3 bases, J lost 8 bases, and 4 bases stayed unmatched. This CDR3 is built from 13 residues. The CDR3 region is CASSFRGRDEQFF. CDR3 bases: TGTGCCAGCAGTTTCCGGGGGAGGGATGAGCAGTTCTTC.

The rearrangement joins TRBV5-1 to TRBJ2-1; D unclear. Germline CDR1 is SGHRS and CDR2 is YFSETQ. V was pared by 3 bases and J by 9 bases, with 19 bases between. The CDR3 is 15 amino acids. The CDR3 region has the DNA TGCGCCAGCAGCTGGGGTTACGCTGGCCAGGTTGAGCAGTTCTTC. Translation gives CASSWGYAGQVEQFF.

This clonotype was observed many times. The chain is built from TRBV20-1 and TRBJ2-7, with a tentative D call TRBD1 (6 bases). Deletions cut 3 bases from V and 6 bases from J, with 15 bases between. The length of the CDR3 is 13 residues. Germline V gives CDR1 DFQATT, CDR2 SNEGSKA (reference sequence). As DNA, the CDR3 is TGCAGTGCTAGCCTTACAGGGTTTAGCGAGCAGTACTTC. It specifies CSASLTGFSEQYF.

The chain employs TRBV7-9 and TRBJ1-4; 9 nucleotides align to TRBD1. Germline-derived CDR1 and CDR2 are SEHNR and FQNEAQ (reference sequence). The CDR3 is 14 residues long. The V segment lost 4 bases and the J segment 8 bases; nucleotides outside the gene matches: 5. The CDR3 loop is CASSSTGGLEKLFF. The CDR3, as DNA: TGTGCCAGCAGCTCGACAGGGGGATTAGAAAAACTGTTTTTT.

V and J are TRBV11-2 and TRBJ1-3, with 12 bases aligning to TRBD1. This CDR3 has 19 amino acids. Germline lookup yields CDR1 SGHAT and CDR2 FQNNGV. Unmatched junction bases numbered 14, after V lost 5 bases and J lost 3 bases. This chain's CDR3 is CASSELGQGASWSGNTIYF. The CDR3 bases are TGTGCCAGCAGCGAACTGGGACAGGGGGCGAGCTGGAGTGGAAACACCATATATTTT.

This clonotype was picked up a small number of times. CDR3 in amino acids: CASSRGELDNEQFF. Here the CDR3 DNA reads TGTGCCAGCTCACGGGGGGAACTTGACAATGAGCAGTTCTTC. The chain employs TRBV18 and TRBJ2-1, with D perhaps TRBD2 (6 bases). Germline values: CDR1 KGHSH, CDR2 LQKENI. V was cut by 4 bases and J by 5 bases, with 12 bases left in between. CDR3 length: 14 amino acids.

Points on this clonotype: A single base separates this from a much larger clone, so it may be a read error. This sequence joins TRBV19 and TRBJ2-7; a possible D gene is TRBD2 (7 bases). Looked up from germline, CDR1 is LNHDA and CDR2 is SQIVND (reference sequence). There are 15 residues in the CDR3. The CDR3 DNA is TGTACCAGTAGTACCGGCACTGGGGGGGCTCGCGAGCAGTACTTC. The encoded protein is CTSSTGTGGAREQYF.

Here the CDR3 reads CASSRLGGNTGELFF. CDR3 DNA sequence: TGCGCCAGCAGCCGCCTCGGAGGGAACACCGGGGAGCTGTTTTTT. The chain has TRBV5-1 and TRBJ2-2; maybe TRBD2 (5 bases). V was shortened by 4 bases and J by 1 base, with 11 bases between the two germline ends. CDR1 and CDR2 (germline): SGHRS, YFSETQ. There are 15 residues in the CDR3.

V is TRBV5-1 and J is TRBJ2-7; the D is unclear. Trimming removed 1 base at V and 4 bases at J, with 6 bases between. Per the germline V gene, CDR1 is SGHRS and CDR2 is YFSETQ. CDR3 length equals 12 residues. CDR3 nucleotides: TGCGCCAGCAGCTTGCTGGGTTACGAGCAGTACTTC. Its translation is CASSLLGYEQYF.

This clonotype was observed a handful of times. CDR3 in DNA: TGTGCCAGCAGCCACTCGGACAGGACTACCTACGAGCAGTACTTC. Encoded protein: CASSHSDRTTYEQYF. The chain employs TRBV7-2 and TRBJ2-7, with D perhaps TRBD1 (7 bases). This CDR3 comprises 15 residues. Between the trimmed V and J ends, which lost 5 bases and 2 bases, there was a span of 16 bases. Germline CDR1 and CDR2: SGHTA and FQGNSA.

The rearrangement links TRBV18 to TRBJ2-1; 12 bases fit TRBD2. Germline CDR1 is KGHSH and CDR2 is LQKENI. The CDR3 is made up of 16 amino acids. The junction had 4 bases not matched to a gene; V was cut back by 0 bases and J by 7 bases. The CDR3 coding sequence is TGTGCCAGCTCACCACCTGGACTAGCGGGGAGGAATGAGCAGTTCTTC. Protein sequence: CASSPPGLAGRNEQFF.

This clonotype has at least ten counts. V is TRBV29-1 and J is TRBJ2-7, with no clear D. Trimming cost V 5 bases and J 1 base, with 12 bases left between them. The CDR3 loop spans 13 amino acids. Germline V gene lookup returns CDR1 SQVTM and CDR2 ANQGSEA. CDR3 amino acids: CSVSITASYEQYF. CDR3 coding DNA: TGCAGCGTTAGCATCACCGCATCCTACGAGCAGTACTTC.

This clonotype has more than one count but fewer than ten. This sequence joins TRBV15 and TRBJ1-1; D unclear. Looked up from germline, CDR1 is LNHNV and CDR2 is YYDKDF (reference sequence). The V and J ends lost 1 base and 5 bases respectively, with 5 bases between them. The CDR3 contains 12 residues. The CDR3 DNA sequence: TGTGCCACCAGCAGAGCATGGACTGAAGCTTTCTTT. This encodes CATSRAWTEAFF.

CDR3 coding DNA: TGCGCCAGCAGCTTGGAGCGGTACAATGAGCAGTTCTTC. This sequence encodes CASSLERYNEQFF. This sequence joins TRBV5-1 and TRBJ2-1; D may be TRBD2 (5 bases). This CDR3 spans 13 amino acids. Germline-derived CDR1 and CDR2 are SGHRS and YFSETQ. Trimming left V 0 bases short and J 4 bases short, with 5 bases between.

This clonotype was counted at least ten times. The genes are TRBV7-3 and TRBJ2-5; D remains unclear. The CDR3 is 17 amino acids. The germline V and J ends were trimmed by 1 base and 2 bases, with 17 bases remaining between them. CDR1 SGHTA and CDR2 FQGTGA come from the germline V gene. The CDR3, as DNA: TGTGCCAGCAGCTTAAATCGGTTGGCAAAGGGACAAGAGACCCAGTACTTC. It yields the protein CASSLNRLAKGQETQYF.

The genes are TRBV20-1 and TRBJ1-5, with a weak D call TRBD1 (6 bases). This CDR3 has 14 amino acids. CDR1 is DFQATT and CDR2 is SNEGSKA in the germline V gene (reference sequence). V lost 6 bases and J 1 base, leaving 13 bases between the germline ends. The CDR3 protein is CSATDRRSNQPQHF. In nucleotides, the CDR3 is TGCAGTGCCACGGACAGAAGGAGCAATCAGCCCCAGCATTTT.

The table lists this clonotype with a few counts. The chain couples TRBV3-1 to TRBJ2-2; D is tentatively TRBD1 or TRBD2 (6 bases each). Germline values: CDR1 LGHDT, CDR2 YNNKEL (reference sequence). The CDR3 is 13 residues long. V lost 5 bases and J 6 bases, leaving 10 bases between the germline ends. CDR3 region: CASSFGGPGELFF. For the CDR3, the DNA is TGTGCCAGCAGCTTCGGGGGCCCCGGGGAGCTGTTTTTT.

This sequence joins TRBV7-9 and TRBJ2-1; either TRBD1 or TRBD2 may supply D (5 bases each). This CDR3 comprises 15 residues. The V end lost 5 bases, the J end lost 0 bases, and 11 bases lay between the germline ends. Germline V gene sequence: CDR1 SEHNR, CDR2 FQNEAQ (reference sequence). DNA of the CDR3: TGTGCCAGCAGCACCGGGACCTACTCCTACAATGAGCAGTTCTTC. Amino acid sequence: CASSTGTYSYNEQFF. Together with reference TRBV7-9 and TRBJ2-1, the CDR3 gives the full variable domain: DTGVSQNPRHKITKRGQNVTFRCDPISEHNRLYWYRQTLGQGPEFLTYFQNEAQLEKSRLLSDRFSAERPKGSFSTLEIQRTEQGDSAMYLCASSTGTYSYNEQFFGPGTRLTVL.

This clonotype was detected a few times. The J gene is TRBJ2-3, the V gene TRBV6-5; 9 bases fit TRBD2. Per the germline V gene, CDR1 is MNHEY and CDR2 is SVGAGI. The length of the CDR3 is 17 residues. Trimming cost V 4 bases and J 1 base; bases outside gene matches: 9. The CDR3 DNA reads as TGTGCCAGCAGTTTATCCCGGAGCGGGGGGCGCACAGATACGCAGTATTTT. Translating it yields CASSLSRSGGRTDTQYF.

The V and J genes are TRBV14 and TRBJ2-1; unclear D gene. The CDR3 loop spans 14 amino acids. Germline V gene lookup returns CDR1 SGHDN and CDR2 FVKESK. V was cut by 0 bases and J by 7 bases, with 10 bases left in between. CDR3 sequence (DNA): TGTGCCAGCAGCCAAGAATCAGGAACTAATGAGCAGTTCTTC. Protein product: CASSQESGTNEQFF.

This clonotype was recorded many times. This chain connects TRBV12-3 or TRBV12-4 to TRBJ2-5; 8 nucleotides match TRBD2. This CDR3 spans 13 amino acids. The J segment lost 4 bases and the V segment lost 5 bases, leaving 3 bases of the junction unmatched. The CDR3 reads CASSTAGGETQYF. The CDR3 coding sequence is TGTGCCAGCAGTACTGCGGGAGGAGAGACCCAGTACTTC.

This clonotype has more than one count but fewer than ten. The genes are TRBV7-3 and TRBJ2-1; D possibly corresponds to TRBD1 (6 bases). The germline V and J ends were trimmed by 2 bases and 2 bases, with 10 bases remaining between them. The CDR3 loop spans 15 amino acids. Germline V lookup: CDR1 SGHTA, CDR2 FQGTGA. CDR3 amino acids: CASSLLRGTYNEQFF. DNA for the CDR3: TGTGCCAGCAGCTTATTAAGGGGGACCTACAATGAGCAGTTCTTC.

This clonotype appeared many times. V gene TRBV27 combines with J gene TRBJ2-1; 7 positions match TRBD2. The CDR3 sequence is 16 residues long. Germline V lookup: CDR1 MNHEY, CDR2 SMNVEV (reference sequence). J was trimmed by 1 base and V by 2 bases; bases with no gene match: 5. The CDR3 DNA sequence: TGTGCCAGCAGTTTAGATTGGCGGGAGTCCTACAATGAGCAGTTCTTC. Protein product: CASSLDWRESYNEQFF.

The sample holds a few counts of this clonotype. The rearrangement uses TRBV12-3 or TRBV12-4 and TRBJ2-5; TRBD1 aligns across 7 bases. The CDR3 totals 16 residues. V lost 4 bases to trimming and J lost 5 bases; unmatched junction nucleotides: 13. CDR3 residues: CASSWDRRGGQETQYF. CDR3 coding DNA: TGTGCCAGCAGTTGGGACAGAAGAGGAGGCCAGGAGACCCAGTACTTC.

This clonotype has at least ten counts. The V call is TRBV20-1, the J call TRBJ2-5; D is undetermined. The CDR3 runs 14 residues. The V end lost 5 bases, the J end lost 0 bases, and 13 bases lay between the germline ends. Germline CDR1 and CDR2: DFQATT and SNEGSKA (reference sequence). The CDR3 sequence is CSAPVPRNQETQYF. CDR3 DNA sequence: TGCAGTGCTCCGGTCCCTCGGAACCAAGAGACCCAGTACTTC.

V is TRBV4-2 and J is TRBJ2-3; tentative D call: TRBD2 (5 bases). Germline lookup yields CDR1 LGHNA and CDR2 YNFKEQ. Trimming took 6 bases from V and 6 from J, leaving 10 bases between them. The CDR3 is made up of 12 amino acids. CDR3 amino acids: CASRGSEDTQYF. The CDR3 bases are TGTGCCAGCAGAGGGAGTGAGGATACGCAGTATTTT.

The chain carries TRBV5-1 and TRBJ2-6; the D gene is possibly TRBD1 (5 bases). Between the trimmed V and J ends, which lost 2 bases and 1 base, there was a span of 10 bases. Germline CDR1 reads SGHRS; CDR2 reads YFSETQ. CDR3 size: 16 residues. The CDR3 loop reads CASSLDSGSGANVLTF. The CDR3, as DNA: TGCGCCAGCAGCTTAGATTCAGGGTCTGGGGCCAACGTCCTGACTTTC.

This clonotype has more than one count but fewer than ten. The chain links TRBV3-1 to TRBJ1-1; 7 nucleotides agree with TRBD1. The J segment lost 4 bases and the V segment lost 1 base, leaving 9 bases of the junction unmatched. The CDR3 has 16 residues. Germline V gene lookup returns CDR1 LGHDT and CDR2 YNNKEL (reference sequence). The CDR3: CASSQGPTGAFTEAFF. The CDR3 nucleotides read TGTGCCAGCAGCCAAGGACCCACAGGGGCCTTCACTGAAGCTTTCTTT.

The table lists this clonotype with a few counts. The chain uses TRBV27 and TRBJ2-3; tentative D call: TRBD1 (6 bases). Germline assignment: CDR1 MNHEY and CDR2 SMNVEV (reference sequence). The length of the CDR3 is 15 residues. V lost 6 bases and J lost 2, with 15 bases in between. The CDR3, as DNA: TGTGCCAGCAGAGCTTTGGGGGCCCCCACAGATACGCAGTATTTT. Residues: CASRALGAPTDTQYF.

In this sample, this clonotype turned up a few times. This chain connects TRBV3-1 to TRBJ1-4; maybe TRBD1 (5 bases). The CDR3 has 15 residues. V lost 6 bases and J lost 6, with 17 bases in between. From germline, CDR1 is LGHDT and CDR2 YNNKEL (reference sequence). In nucleotides, the CDR3 is TGTGCCAGCAGTCCGTGGGACGGCGGATATGAAAAACTGTTTTTT. Its translation is CASSPWDGGYEKLFF.

Only a few counts were recorded for this clonotype. The CDR3 protein is CASSPRANTGELFF. The CDR3, as DNA: TGTGCCAGCAGCCCCAGGGCGAACACCGGGGAGCTGTTTTTT. The chain links TRBV7-8 to TRBJ2-2; weak D call: TRBD1 (5 bases). CDR1 SGHVS and CDR2 FQNEAQ come from the germline V gene. Deletions cut 5 bases from V and 0 bases from J, with 7 bases between. The CDR3 totals 14 residues.

This clonotype was detected only a few times. The chain couples TRBV25-1 to TRBJ2-2; D call uncertain. Between the trimmed V and J ends, which lost 1 base and 1 base, there was a span of 7 bases. Germline V lookup: CDR1 MGHDK, CDR2 SYGVNS. The CDR3 spans 15 residues. CDR3: CASSELWENTGELFF. CDR3 nucleotide sequence: TGTGCCAGCAGTGAATTGTGGGAGAACACCGGGGAGCTGTTTTTT.